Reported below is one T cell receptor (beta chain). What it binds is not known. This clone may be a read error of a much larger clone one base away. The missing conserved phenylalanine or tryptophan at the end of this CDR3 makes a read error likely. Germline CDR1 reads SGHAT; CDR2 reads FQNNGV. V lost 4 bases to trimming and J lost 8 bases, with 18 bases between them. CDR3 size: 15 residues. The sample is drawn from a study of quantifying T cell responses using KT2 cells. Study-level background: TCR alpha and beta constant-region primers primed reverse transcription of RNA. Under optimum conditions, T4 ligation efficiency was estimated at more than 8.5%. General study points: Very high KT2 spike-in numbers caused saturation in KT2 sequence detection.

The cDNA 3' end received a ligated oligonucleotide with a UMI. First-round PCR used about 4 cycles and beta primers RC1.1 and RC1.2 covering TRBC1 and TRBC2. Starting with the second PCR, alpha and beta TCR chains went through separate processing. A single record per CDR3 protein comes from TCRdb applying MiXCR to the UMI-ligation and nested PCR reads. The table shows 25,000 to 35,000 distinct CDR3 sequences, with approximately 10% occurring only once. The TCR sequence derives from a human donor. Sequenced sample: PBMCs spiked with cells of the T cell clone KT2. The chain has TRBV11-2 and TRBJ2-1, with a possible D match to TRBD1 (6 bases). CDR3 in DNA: TGTGCCAGCAGCTCAATACAGGGTAGTGGGGATGAGCAGTTCATC. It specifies CASSSIQGSGDEQFI.